The entry below gives a single TCR beta chain sequence along with its context. Its target antigen remains unknown. No clone much larger than this one lies a single base away; base qualities are absent. To prepare the library, PCR was applied. Sequencing used an Illumina HiSeq 2500. To normalize quantification of the TCRbeta repertoire, the TCR libraries were built with molecular barcoding that relied on unique molecular identifiers. The public sequencing data were trimmed at Q25 with fastp and processed into clonotypes with MiXCR by TCRdb, which kept only in-frame beta chains. Every CDR3 protein is listed once, alongside the most common genes and DNA of its rows. This sample holds about 540,000 distinct CDR3 sequences; around 18% were observed only once. About 3.1% of the sample goes to the ten largest clones. This sample stems from a study of T-cell reconstitution after alpha-beta-depleted transplantation in children (dated by TCRdb to 2016 to 2017). As for the study more broadly: Using TCR repertoire profiling, the study followed T-cell immune reconstitution in a quantitative way in children after TCRalphabeta/CD19-depleted allogeneic hematopoietic cell transplantation.

Inclusive of the bounding cysteine and phenylalanine, the CDR3 is 16 residues long. The kept DNA is CDR3 alone, 48 bases in frame from the first base. Trimming takes 6 bases from V and 0 bases from J, and the germline ends sit 12 bases apart. In the germline V gene (reference sequence), CDR1 corresponds to SSHAT and CDR2 to FNYEAQ. The sample consisted of PBMCs from the stem cell graft donor, taken from the stem cell graft. This clonotype was obtained from a human donor who donated a stem cell graft to a child with acute lymphoblastic leukemia. The receptor chain draws on TRBV7-7 and TRBJ2-6, with no confidently assigned D gene. The sequence in DNA is TGTGCCAGCAGTCCAAACTTCCCCTCTGGGGCCAACGTCCTGACTTTC. Protein translation: CASSPNFPSGANVLTF.